This TCR beta chain was captured by sequencing in a study of beta chain features in type 1 diabetes. This clone was detected only once. The target antigen is unknown. Expressed TCRB transcripts were sequenced, since all the RNA that had been isolated was reverse transcribed. Method: immunoSEQ multiplex PCR; TCRdb's copy keeps in-frame clones and lacks some. Found here are 60,000 to 75,000 clones, 45% to 50% of them singletons; the top ten hold roughly 0.7%. Based on CD45RO/CCR7/CD25/CD127/CD95/CD27, CD4+ regulatory, stem cell-like memory, naive and central memory cells were sorted. Sorting produced populations that all topped 95% purity. General study results and limits: Moderately but significantly shorter TCRB CDR3s were found in Type 1 diabetes patients in all four CD4+ subsets. Naive, central memory and regulatory TCRB repertoires appeared more similar among patients than healthy donors.

V trimming: 3 bases; J trimming: 8 bases; junction bases outside the gene matches: 7. The germline V gene has CDR1 WNHNN and CDR2 SYGVQD (reference sequence). CDR3 size: 14 residues. This clonotype was sampled from a man between 25 and 39 years old with type 1 diabetes. This chain uses TRBV10-1 with TRBJ1-2; TRBD1 aligns across 9 bases. Material for sequencing was central memory CD4+ T cells from blood. The CDR3 DNA reads TGCGCCAGCAGTGAAACAGGGGGCACGCGCGGCTACACCTTC. Protein sequence: CASSETGGTRGYTF.